What follows are 6 T cell receptor beta chains derived from one specimen sequenced in a study of identifying expanded T cells in peripheral blood. Generated by immunoSEQ multiplex PCR, the TCRdb table keeps only in-frame clones and is missing some. Seen here are about 100,000 clones, around 88% observed once, and the top ten hold 12% to 15%. The specimen was blood. The receptors here all came from a person aged 18-70 years in good health.

The chain links TRBV12-5 to TRBJ1-1; D perhaps matches TRBD1 (6 bases). There are 13 residues in the CDR3. The V end lost 2 bases, the J end lost 5 bases, and 9 bases lay between the germline ends. The germline V gene encodes CDR1 LGHNT and CDR2 FRNRAP. The CDR3 coding sequence is TGTGCTAGTGGTTTGTCAGGGGCGACTGAAGCTTTCTTT. Translation gives CASGLSGATEAFF.

V gene TRBV5-6 combines with J gene TRBJ2-1; unclear D gene. CDR3 length: 13 residues. Germline assignment: CDR1 SGHDT and CDR2 YYEEEE. V lost 4 bases, J lost 7 bases, and 12 bases lay in between. This chain's CDR3 is CASSHGRGNEQFF. In DNA, the CDR3 is TGTGCCAGCAGCCACGGCCGTGGTAATGAGCAGTTCTTC.

The CDR3 protein is CASGYTPSGTDTQYF. CDR3 nucleotide sequence: TGTGCTAGTGGTTACACCCCAAGTGGCACAGATACGCAGTATTTT. The rearrangement uses TRBV12-5 and TRBJ2-3, with no clear D. The CDR3 sequence is 15 residues long. CDR1 is LGHNT, CDR2 FRNRAP, per germline. V shed 4 bases and J shed 1 base, with 12 bases lying between them. Full variable domain (missing parts from reference TRBV12-5 and TRBJ2-3): DARVTQTPRHKVTEMGQEVTMRCQPILGHNTVFWYRQTMMQGLELLAYFRNRAPLDDSGMPKDRFSAEMPDATLATLKIQPSEPRDSAVYFCASGYTPSGTDTQYFGPGTRLTVL.

This sequence joins TRBV18 and TRBJ2-5; D tentatively reads TRBD1 or TRBD2 (5 bases each). The CDR3 covers 14 residues. The V end was cut by 1 base, the J end by 5 bases, with 11 bases between. Germline loops: CDR1 KGHSH, CDR2 LQKENI. DNA of the CDR3: TGTGCCAGCTCACCACGGGACGGGGAGGAGACCCAGTACTTC. It codes for CASSPRDGEETQYF.

The gene calls are TRBV4-1 and TRBJ2-3, with 10 nucleotides matching TRBD1. V was clipped by 4 bases and J by 2 bases; unmatched bases: 6. The V gene's germline CDR1 is MGHRA and CDR2 YSYEKL. The CDR3 spans 16 residues. The CDR3 region has the DNA TGCGCCAGCAGCCTATTGGACAGGGGGTTCACAGATACGCAGTATTTT. Protein product: CASSLLDRGFTDTQYF.

In its sample, this clone was seen once. V and J are TRBV29-1 and TRBJ2-2; perhaps TRBD1 as D (5 bases). V was clipped by 4 bases and J by 0 bases, with 9 bases between them. The CDR3 has 14 residues. Germline V gives CDR1 SQVTM, CDR2 ANQGSEA. CDR3 amino acids: CSVVQGTNTGELFF. The CDR3 DNA sequence: TGCAGCGTTGTTCAGGGAACGAACACCGGGGAGCTGTTTTTT.